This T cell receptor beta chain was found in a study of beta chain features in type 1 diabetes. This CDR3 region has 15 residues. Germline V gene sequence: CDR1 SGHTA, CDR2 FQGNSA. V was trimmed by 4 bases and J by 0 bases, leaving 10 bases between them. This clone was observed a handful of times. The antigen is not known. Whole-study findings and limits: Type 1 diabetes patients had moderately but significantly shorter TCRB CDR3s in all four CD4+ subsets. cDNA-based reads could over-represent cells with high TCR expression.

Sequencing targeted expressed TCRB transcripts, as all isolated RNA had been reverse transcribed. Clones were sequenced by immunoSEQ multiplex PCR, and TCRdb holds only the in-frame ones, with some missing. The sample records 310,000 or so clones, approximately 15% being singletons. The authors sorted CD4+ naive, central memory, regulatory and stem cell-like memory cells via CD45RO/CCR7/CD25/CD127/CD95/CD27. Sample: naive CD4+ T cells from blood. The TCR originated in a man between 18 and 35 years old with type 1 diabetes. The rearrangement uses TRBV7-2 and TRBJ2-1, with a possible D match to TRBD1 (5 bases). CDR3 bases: TGTGCCAGCAGCTCACAGGTGAGCTCCTACAATGAGCAGTTCTTC. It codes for CASSSQVSSYNEQFF.